This T cell receptor beta chain was recorded in a study of blood T cell repertoires in COVID-19. About the study: Sites in the United States, Italy and Spain provided acute and convalescent COVID-19 samples. The analysed material was cDNA or gDNA that came from T cells, B-cell-depleted T cells, or PBMCs.

V gave up 2 bases and J gave up 3 bases, with 8 bases separating them. Germline V gene lookup returns CDR1 MNHEY and CDR2 SVGEGT. CDR3 length: 13 amino acids. Data came from immunoSEQ multiplex PCR; TCRdb stores just in-frame clones and leaves some out. This sample has tens of thousands of clones, with about 92% found just once. The receptor was isolated from a human donor in a cohort sampled during active COVID-19. The sequenced sample was peripheral blood. The chain couples TRBV6-2 or TRBV6-3 to TRBJ2-7; D remains ambiguous. CDR3 amino acids: CASSYRYDYEQYF. The CDR3 DNA sequence: TGTGCCAGCAGTTACCGGTATGACTACGAGCAGTACTTC.